What follows describes a single T cell receptor (beta chain). The CDR3 length is 15 residues. From germline, CDR1 is SGHTA and CDR2 FQGNSA. Trimming cost V 5 bases and J 0 bases, with 11 bases left between them. The source of the sample is a study of T cells in Graves' hyperthyroidism and ophthalmopathy. Ophthalmopathy patients all had a Clinical Activity Score of at least 3, a NOSPECS grade of at least 4 and disease under 3 months old. The investigators amplified TCR beta CDR3 regions from RNA transcripts. HTBI primers were the set used in a first-round RT-PCR of the TCR CDR3. TCRdb independently ran MiXCR on the multiplex PCR reads; one entry per CDR3 protein. The sample lists about 300,000 distinct CDR3 sequences; less than 20% were seen once.

J is TRBJ1-5 and V is TRBV7-2, with D uncertain. Sequencing was performed on blood. The receptor comes from a man aged 45-65 years with Graves' ophthalmopathy. CDR3 sequence: CASSPVPGSNQPQHF. The CDR3 bases are TGTGCCAGCAGCCCCGTGCCCGGTAGCAATCAGCCCCAGCATTTT.